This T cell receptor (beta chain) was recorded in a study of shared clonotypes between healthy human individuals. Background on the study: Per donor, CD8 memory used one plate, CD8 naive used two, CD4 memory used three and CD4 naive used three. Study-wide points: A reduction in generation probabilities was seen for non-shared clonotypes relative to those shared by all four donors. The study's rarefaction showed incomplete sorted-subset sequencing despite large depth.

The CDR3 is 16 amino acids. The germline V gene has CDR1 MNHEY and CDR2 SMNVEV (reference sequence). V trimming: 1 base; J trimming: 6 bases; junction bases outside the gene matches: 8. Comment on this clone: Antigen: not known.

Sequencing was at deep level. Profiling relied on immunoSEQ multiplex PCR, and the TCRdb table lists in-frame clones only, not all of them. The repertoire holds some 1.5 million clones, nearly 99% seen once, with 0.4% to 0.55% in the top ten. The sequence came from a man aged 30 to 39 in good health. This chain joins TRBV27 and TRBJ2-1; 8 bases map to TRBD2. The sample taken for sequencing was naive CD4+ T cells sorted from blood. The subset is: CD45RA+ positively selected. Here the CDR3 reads CASSLLGGAGANEQFF. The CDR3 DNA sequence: TGTGCCAGCAGTTTATTAGGCGGAGCGGGAGCCAATGAGCAGTTCTTC.